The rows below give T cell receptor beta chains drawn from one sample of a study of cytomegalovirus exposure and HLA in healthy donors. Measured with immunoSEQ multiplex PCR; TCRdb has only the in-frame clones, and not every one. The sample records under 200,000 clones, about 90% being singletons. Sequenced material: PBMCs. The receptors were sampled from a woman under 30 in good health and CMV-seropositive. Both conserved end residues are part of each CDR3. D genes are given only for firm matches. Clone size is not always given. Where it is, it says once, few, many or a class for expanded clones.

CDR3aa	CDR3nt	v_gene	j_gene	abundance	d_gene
CASSPRIREGGVKNIQYF	TGTGCCAGCAGCCCCCGGATTCGCGAGGGGGGGGTCAAAAACATTCAGTACTTC	TRBV7-2	TRBJ2-4	NA	NA
CASTNPREGLDTQYF	TGTGCCAGCACGAACCCCCGCGAGGGCCTAGATACGCAGTATTTT	TRBV27	TRBJ2-3	NA	NA
CASSVTRSDTQYF	TGTGCCAGCAGCGTGACTAGATCAGATACGCAGTATTTT	TRBV7-2	TRBJ2-3	NA	NA
CASSGGGRRNEQFF	TGCGCCAGCAGTGGCGGGGGCCGCCGCAATGAGCAGTTCTTC	TRBV10-1	TRBJ2-1	NA	NA
CASSILLTSGASSYEQYF	TGTGCCAGTAGTATCCTTCTCACTAGCGGGGCAAGCTCCTACGAGCAGTACTTC	TRBV19	TRBJ2-7	NA	TRBD2
CTSSPRLDETQYF	TGCACCAGCAGCCCTAGACTAGACGAGACCCAGTACTTC	TRBV1	TRBJ2-5	NA	NA
CASGSSTVSAEAFF	TGTGCTAGTGGTTCCTCGACAGTTTCGGCTGAAGCTTTCTTT	TRBV12-5	TRBJ1-1	NA	NA
CASSLNPEGVVAYEQYF	TGTGCCAGCAGCCTGAATCCTGAGGGGGTTGTTGCCTACGAGCAGTACTTC	TRBV4-2	TRBJ2-7	NA	NA
CASSLARVFDYGYTF	TGTGCCAGCAGCTTAGCTAGAGTCTTTGACTATGGCTACACCTTC	TRBV7-8	TRBJ1-2	NA	NA
CASSSQREEETQYF	TGTGCCAGTAGTTCTCAGCGGGAGGAAGAGACCCAGTACTTC	TRBV19	TRBJ2-5	NA	TRBD2
CASSLRFRLPWTQYF	TGTGCCAGCAGTTTACGGTTCAGACTACCTTGGACCCAGTACTTC	TRBV27	TRBJ2-5	NA	NA
CASSLAVPRYF	TGTGCCAGCAGCCTAGCGGTCCCGCGGTATTTT	TRBV11-2	TRBJ2-3	NA	TRBD2
CASSLLNRGQYF	TGTGCCAGCAGTTTATTGAACAGGGGGCAGTACTTC	TRBV28	TRBJ2-7	NA	TRBD1
CASSEAVGVQYF	TGTGCCAGCAGTGAAGCGGTAGGGGTGCAGTATTTT	TRBV6-1	TRBJ2-3	NA	NA
CATRQWGTYEQYF	TGTGCCACCAGACAGTGGGGCACCTACGAGCAGTACTTC	TRBV28	TRBJ2-7	NA	NA
CAWSRGSTEAFF	TGTGCCTGGAGTCGGGGGAGCACTGAAGCTTTCTTT	TRBV30	TRBJ1-1	NA	NA
CASSYRGSSNQPQHF	TGTGCCAGCAGTTACAGGGGGTCGAGCAATCAGCCCCAGCATTTT	TRBV28	TRBJ1-5	NA	TRBD1
CASSDTVKQYF	TGTGCCAGCAGTGATACGGTCAAGCAGTACTTC	TRBV2	TRBJ2-7	NA	NA
CASSRTGGGTEAFF	TGTGCCAGCAGCCGGACAGGGGGGGGAACTGAAGCTTTCTTT	TRBV6-6	TRBJ1-1	NA	TRBD1
CASSYSGAGTGELFF	TGTGCCAGCAGTTACTCCGGCGCAGGGACCGGGGAGCTGTTTTTT	TRBV6-5	TRBJ2-2	NA	NA
CASSLGQGGTEAFF	TGTGCCAGCAGTTTGGGACAGGGGGGTACTGAAGCTTTCTTT	TRBV27	TRBJ1-1	NA	TRBD1
CASSQLAGANTGELFF	TGTGCCAGCAGTCAACTAGCGGGAGCTAACACCGGGGAGCTGTTTTTT	TRBV9	TRBJ2-2	NA	TRBD2
CASSSRGLAGGDTDTQYF	TGTGCCAGCAGCTCCCGTGGTCTAGCGGGGGGTGATACAGATACGCAGTATTTT	TRBV11-1	TRBJ2-3	NA	TRBD2
CAWNRGNTEAFF	TGTGCCTGGAATCGGGGGAACACTGAAGCTTTCTTT	TRBV30	TRBJ1-1	once	NA
CASSLIELTSRELFF	TGTGCCAGCAGCTTAATCGAGCTGACAAGCCGGGAGCTGTTTTTT	TRBV11-2	TRBJ2-2	NA	NA
CASSETSGPDTQYF	TGTGCCAGCAGTGAGACTAGCGGGCCAGATACGCAGTATTTT	TRBV6-4	TRBJ2-3	NA	TRBD2
CASRDRSAGGRTGDTQYF	TGCGCCAGCAGAGACAGGTCGGCGGGGGGGCGCACAGGAGATACGCAGTATTTT	TRBV5-1	TRBJ2-3	NA	TRBD2
CASSEQGNDGYTF	TGCGCCAGCAGCGAACAGGGTAACGATGGCTACACCTTC	TRBV4-1	TRBJ1-2	NA	NA
CASSGTVPGREKLFF	TGTGCCAGCAGCGGGACAGTTCCCGGTAGGGAAAAACTGTTTTTT	TRBV2	TRBJ1-4	NA	TRBD1
CAWSGTANSPLHF	TGTGCCTGGTCCGGGACAGCAAATTCACCCCTCCACTTT	TRBV30	TRBJ1-6	NA	TRBD1
CASSYSGEGNQPQHF	TGTGCCAGCAGTTACTCCGGCGAGGGCAATCAGCCCCAGCATTTT	TRBV6-6	TRBJ1-5	NA	NA
CATSRSGQGGGNEQFF	TGTGCCACCAGCAGATCGGGACAGGGAGGCGGCAATGAGCAGTTCTTC	TRBV15	TRBJ2-1	NA	TRBD1
CASSLTGSATDTQYF	TGTGCCAGCTCACTTACAGGGTCTGCCACAGATACGCAGTATTTT	TRBV18	TRBJ2-3	NA	NA
CAWSLTSGQTEAFF	TGTGCCTGGAGTTTAACGTCCGGACAGACTGAAGCTTTCTTT	TRBV30	TRBJ1-1	NA	NA
CASSLDLLATEQYF	TGTGCCAGCAGCTTAGACTTACTAGCTACCGAGCAGTACTTC	TRBV7-2	TRBJ2-7	NA	NA
CASSAGTGVVSNQPQHF	TGTGCCAGCAGCGCAGGGACAGGGGTTGTCAGCAATCAGCCCCAGCATTTT	TRBV7-2	TRBJ1-5	once	TRBD1
CASSYRGSWNTEAFF	TGTGCCAGCAGCTACAGGGGTTCGTGGAACACTGAAGCTTTCTTT	TRBV9	TRBJ1-1	NA	TRBD1
CASSPRGLVNQPQHF	TGTGCCAGCAGTCCAAGGGGGCTTGTCAATCAGCCCCAGCATTTT	TRBV27	TRBJ1-5	NA	TRBD1
CASSLRLAGNYNEQFF	TGTGCCAGCAGCTTAAGACTAGCGGGGAACTACAATGAGCAGTTCTTC	TRBV7-3	TRBJ2-1	NA	TRBD2
CASSDRLQGSIHEQYF	TGTGCCAGCAGTGATCGGTTACAGGGGTCTATCCACGAGCAGTACTTC	TRBV25-1	TRBJ2-7	NA	TRBD1
CASSPTSGGQETQYF	TGTGCCAGCAGCCCGACTAGCGGGGGGCAAGAGACCCAGTACTTC	TRBV11-2	TRBJ2-5	NA	TRBD2
CASSFTRGTEAFF	TGCGCCAGCAGCTTTACCAGGGGAACTGAAGCTTTCTTT	TRBV5-1	TRBJ1-1	NA	NA
CASSLIPVSAGDPTDTQYF	TGTGCCAGCAGCTTAATCCCCGTCTCAGCGGGGGATCCAACAGATACGCAGTATTTT	TRBV7-6	TRBJ2-3	NA	TRBD2
CASSLQGASVYEQYF	TGTGCCAGCAGCTTACAGGGGGCGTCAGTCTACGAGCAGTACTTC	TRBV5-4	TRBJ2-7	few	TRBD1
CASSQGGGSHEQYF	TGCGCCAGCAGCCAGGGCGGGGGGTCACACGAGCAGTACTTC	TRBV4-1	TRBJ2-7	NA	TRBD2
CASSLAGAQETQYF	TGTGCCAGCAGTCTGGCGGGGGCTCAAGAGACCCAGTACTTC	TRBV27	TRBJ2-5	NA	NA
CASSQDRRETPYEQYF	TGCGCCAGCAGCCAAGATAGGCGGGAGACCCCCTACGAGCAGTACTTC	TRBV4-1	TRBJ2-7	once	TRBD2
CASRSTRGETQYF	TGTGCCAGCAGGTCGACCCGGGGGGAGACCCAGTACTTC	TRBV11-2	TRBJ2-5	NA	NA
CASSWQGRGEQFF	TGTGCCAGCAGTTGGCAGGGGAGGGGTGAGCAGTTCTTC	TRBV6-6	TRBJ2-1	NA	NA
CSVEDYEPYNEQFF	TGCAGCGTTGAGGACTATGAGCCCTACAATGAGCAGTTCTTC	TRBV29-1	TRBJ2-1	NA	NA
CASSPSSGSSYEQYF	TGTGCCAGTAGTCCCTCTAGCGGGAGCTCCTACGAGCAGTACTTC	TRBV19	TRBJ2-7	NA	TRBD2
CASSRDRGSYGYTF	TGTGCCAGTAGCCGGGACAGGGGTTCCTATGGCTACACCTTC	TRBV19	TRBJ1-2	NA	TRBD1
CASSQVRRGEQYF	TGCGCCAGCAGCCAAGTAAGGAGGGGCGAGCAGTACTTC	TRBV4-1	TRBJ2-7	NA	NA
CASRAPGQNLPGANVLTF	TGTGCCAGCAGGGCCCCGGGACAGAACCTTCCTGGGGCCAACGTCCTGACTTTC	TRBV11-2	TRBJ2-6	NA	TRBD1
CASSPGLADPIYNEQFF	TGTGCCAGCTCGCCGGGACTAGCGGACCCCATCTACAATGAGCAGTTCTTC	TRBV18	TRBJ2-1	NA	TRBD2